This T cell receptor beta chain was captured by sequencing in a study of OX40 agonist ivuxolimab in advanced cancers. Study-wide points: At 0.1 to 3.0 mg/kg, clonal expansion of CD4+ and CD8+ blood T cells had occurred by week 6.

Concerning this clone: The antigen is unknown.

Here immunoSEQ multiplex PCR was the method, and the copy in TCRdb shows in-frame clones only, minus some. The repertoire holds more than 25,000 clones, with over 90% as singletons. This clonotype was obtained from an adult with an advanced solid tumor such as melanoma, head and neck, liver or kidney cancer. This material consisted of CD4+ or CD8+ T cells sorted from blood, taken in a trial of the OX40 agonist ivuxolimab.

The CDR3, as DNA: TGTGCCAGCTCACCACTTGTCCAGGGAGGGGAGACCCAGTACTTC. Translation: CASSPLVQGGETQYF. The chain carries TRBV18 and TRBJ2-5, with 7 nucleotides matching TRBD2. The junction had 7 bases not matched to a gene; V was cut back by 1 base and J by 5 bases. The germline gives CDR1 KGHSH, CDR2 LQKENI. The CDR3 runs 15 residues.